This entry lists 5 T cell receptor beta chains sequenced from one sample in a study of metastatic and nonmetastatic thyroid tumors. TCRdb re-clonotyped the PCR reads through MiXCR. The profile shows 35,000 to 50,000 clones, roughly 4% of them singletons. Every patient was untreated before thyroid surgery. The sequenced sample consisted of blood. These receptors were collected from a female donor with papillary thyroid cancer or a benign thyroid nodule (not recorded which). Some clones in this sample may be carry-over from other donors' samples.

This clone was seen ten or more times. CDR3 sequence (DNA): TGTGCCTGGGAACGACAGGAAAATAGTCTATCAGATACGCAGTATTTT. This gives the protein CAWERQENSLSDTQYF. This rearrangement joins TRBV30 to TRBJ2-3, with D possibly TRBD1 on 6 matching bases. Germline CDR1 and CDR2: GTSNPN and SVGIG (reference sequence). CDR3 length: 16 amino acids. The V gene lost 5 bases and the J gene lost 4 bases, with 22 bases spanning the gap.

The rearrangement uses TRBV2 and TRBJ1-2; 8 bases match TRBD1. This CDR3 is built from 13 residues. V shed 5 bases, J shed 8 bases, and the junction held 7 bases outside the gene matches. Germline V gene data show CDR1 as SNHLY and CDR2 as FYNNEI. This CDR3 is CASSPDRGEGYTF. In DNA, the CDR3 is TGTGCCAGCAGTCCCGACAGGGGAGAGGGCTACACCTTC. Supplemented by reference TRBV2 and TRBJ1-2, the full variable domain reads EPEVTQTPSHQVTQMGQEVILRCVPISNHLYFYWYRQILGQKVEFLVSFYNNEISEKSEIFDDQFSVERPDGSNFTLKIRSTKLEDSAMYFCASSPDRGEGYTFGSGTRLTVV.

This clone was seen ten or more times. The V call is TRBV29-1, the J call TRBJ2-1, with 11 bases lining up with TRBD1. V lost 4 bases and J lost 11; bases outside the gene matches: 10. CDR1 SQVTM and CDR2 ANQGSEA come from the germline V gene. The CDR3 has 14 amino acids. CDR3 sequence: CSVGTGQGAAKQFF. CDR3 in DNA: TGCAGCGTTGGGACCGGACAGGGGGCGGCTAAGCAGTTCTTC.

This clone was counted only a few times. The rearrangement links TRBV6-4 to TRBJ2-2; a weak D match, TRBD2 (6 bases). The germline V gene encodes CDR1 MRHNA and CDR2 SNTAGT. CDR3 length equals 13 residues. V lost 8 bases and J lost 2, with 9 bases in between. The CDR3 loop is CASGGTNTGELFF. The CDR3, as DNA: TGTGCCAGCGGTGGGACTAACACCGGGGAGCTGTTTTTT.

The chain combines TRBV6-1 with TRBJ2-3, with a tentative D call TRBD1 (6 bases). The CDR3 extends over 17 amino acids. The germline gives CDR1 MNHNS, CDR2 SASEGT. Trimming shortened V by 7 bases and J by 3 bases, and 23 bases separated the two germline ends. CDR3 nucleotide sequence: TGTGCCAGCACTACGACCTTCGGGGACAAGGGGACAGATACGCAGTATTTT. Its protein product is CASTTTFGDKGTDTQYF.